The rows below give T cell receptor beta chains drawn from one sample of a study of T cells after yellow fever vaccination. TCRdb re-called the 5' RACE reads through MiXCR, storing one row per CDR3 protein. The profile covers approximately 300,000 distinct CDR3 sequences, with around 10% appearing a single time and 2.5% to 4% taken by the ten largest. The sample consisted of CD4+ T cells sorted from PBMCs, taken 45 days after the yellow fever booster vaccination. Every receptor here comes from a man younger than 30 who received the YFV17D yellow fever vaccine. CDR3s include the opening cysteine and the closing phenylalanine or tryptophan. The D gene is left open where the match is weak. A clone size is listed for some rows: how often the clone was seen (once, few, many), or a class if it is expanded.

j_call d_call v_call clone_size cdr3_nt cdr3_aa
TRBJ2-7 TRBD1 TRBV9 many TGTGCCAGCAGCGTAGCTCCCGGGCAGGGGGTCTACGAGCAGTACTTC CASSVAPGQGVYEQYF
TRBJ2-5 NA TRBV10-3 few TGTGCCATCAGGGACGGGGTACAAGAGACCCAGTACTTC CAIRDGVQETQYF
TRBJ1-4 TRBD1 TRBV19 many TGTGCCAGTAGTAATCGGGACAGGGTACGAGAAAAACTGTTTTTT CASSNRDRVREKLFF
TRBJ1-1 NA TRBV30 NA TGTGCCTGGAGCATAAAGGGGCTACAGGCTTTCTTT CAWSIKGLQAFF
TRBJ2-4 NA TRBV7-2 many TGTGCCAGCAGCTCACGTGTAGCCAAAAACATTCAGTACTTC CASSSRVAKNIQYF
TRBJ2-7 NA TRBV6-2/TRBV6-3 few TGTGCCAGCAGTACTCAGGGCTACGAGCAGTACTTC CASSTQGYEQYF
TRBJ2-1 NA TRBV7-2 few TGTGCCAGCACCGGAGGGTATGGGTACAATGAGCAGTTCTTC CASTGGYGYNEQFF
TRBJ2-1 TRBD2 TRBV27 NA TGTGCCAGCCTCTTTGTAGCGGGGGCCTACAATGAGCAGTTCTTC CASLFVAGAYNEQFF
TRBJ1-1 TRBD1 TRBV20-1 few TGCAGTGCCAGGGGGGGGTTTTGGACTGAAGCTTTCTTT CSARGGFWTEAFF
TRBJ2-7 NA TRBV3-1 NA TGTGCCAGCAGCCTAGGAGGGACAACCTACGAGCAGTACTTC CASSLGGTTYEQYF
TRBJ1-5 NA TRBV5-6 NA TGTGCCAGCAGCTTTCAAGGTCGCGGGGTAGGGGGGGATCAGCCCCAGCATTTT CASSFQGRGVGGDQPQHF
TRBJ2-5 TRBD1 TRBV7-9 NA TGTGCCAGCAGCTTAGCCGGGACAGGGGGACAAGAGACCCAGTACTTC CASSLAGTGGQETQYF
TRBJ1-5 NA TRBV6-2/TRBV6-3 few TGTGCCAGCAGCCCTCGAGGGGGGGAATGGCAGCCCCAGCATTTT CASSPRGGEWQPQHF
TRBJ2-1 NA TRBV21-1 few TGTGCCAGCAGCAAAGGACCCGACAAGGGAGGGACTAGGTACAATGAGCAGTTCTTC CASSKGPDKGGTRYNEQFF
TRBJ1-2 TRBD1 TRBV20-1 few TGCAGTGCTGAAGACAGGGTTTCTTATGGCTACACCTTC CSAEDRVSYGYTF
TRBJ1-2 NA TRBV18 NA TGTGCCAGCTCACCAATCCTACGGGGCGGCTATGGCTACACCTTC CASSPILRGGYGYTF
TRBJ2-1 TRBD2 TRBV20-1 few TGCAGTGCCAGTCGGGGGGTCGGGAATGAGCAGTTCTTC CSASRGVGNEQFF
TRBJ2-1 NA TRBV6-1 NA TGTGCCAGCAGTGGTGCCGGGGGCGGGTACAATGAGCAGTTCTTC CASSGAGGGYNEQFF
TRBJ1-1 NA TRBV12-3/TRBV12-4 few TGTGCCAGCAGCTCAACCACCTCTGAAGCTTTCTTT CASSSTTSEAFF
TRBJ2-3 NA TRBV6-1 many TGTGCCAGCAGCGCAACTAATGTACCCCCAGGTACGCAGTATTTT CASSATNVPPGTQYF
TRBJ2-2 NA TRBV7-2 few TGTGCCAGCAGTCGGGACATCATTGGCACCGGGGAGCTGTTTTTT CASSRDIIGTGELFF
TRBJ1-1 NA TRBV2 few TGTGCCAGCCAGACAGACTTTAACACTGAAGCTTTCTTT CASQTDFNTEAFF
TRBJ2-7 TRBD1 TRBV5-1 many TGCGCCAGCAGCTTCGAACAGGGGGCAGTTATCTACGAGCAGTACTTC CASSFEQGAVIYEQYF
TRBJ2-3 NA TRBV9 NA TGTGCCAGCAGCGTAGAGGGCGGCAGGCCAGATACGCAGTATTTT CASSVEGGRPDTQYF
TRBJ1-1 NA TRBV24-1 few TGTGCCACCAGTGATAACAGTGAGACTGAAGCTTTCTTT CATSDNSETEAFF
TRBJ2-2 NA TRBV7-3 NA TGTGCCAGCAGCTTAAGTCTTTGGCAGGGAGGCACCGGGGAGCTGTTTTTT CASSLSLWQGGTGELFF